What follows are 32 T cell receptor beta chains derived from one specimen sequenced in a study of control samples from healthy donors and cancer patients (dated by TCRdb to the early 2020s). The method was the immunoSEQ multiplex PCR assay. The source is immuneACCESS, and TCRdb retained only in-frame sequences with V and J called. Part of the clones is not carried over; for the studies checked, unresolved V genes explain less than half of this, and the remainder is unexplained. The sample data list some 130,000 clones, and around 85% of these were observed just once. The ten top clones hold around 9% of the sample. The sequencing input was blood. These receptor sequences come from a woman under 40 in good health.

This chain uses TRBV2 with TRBJ1-6; D remains ambiguous. The germline V and J ends were trimmed by 5 bases and 0 bases, with 11 bases remaining between them. CDR3 length: 16 amino acids. The V gene's germline CDR1 is SNHLY and CDR2 FYNNEI. The CDR3 reads CASSTRISSYNSPLHF. The CDR3 DNA follows: TGTGCCAGCAGTACAAGAATCAGCTCCTATAATTCACCCCTCCACTTT.

The chain carries TRBV5-1 and TRBJ1-3, with D perhaps matching TRBD1 (6 bases). This CDR3 region has 17 residues. V lost 3 bases and J lost 0, with 16 bases in between. Looked up from germline, CDR1 is SGHRS and CDR2 is YFSETQ. The CDR3, as DNA: TGCGCCAGCAGCTCCGACGGGACATTCCGCTCTGGAAACACCATATATTTT. This sequence encodes CASSSDGTFRSGNTIYF.

The J gene is TRBJ1-5, the V gene TRBV19; TRBD1 aligns across 8 bases. Trimming took 7 bases from V and 3 from J; bases not matched to a gene: 5. The CDR3 consists of 14 residues. CDR1 is LNHDA and CDR2 is SQIVND in the germline V gene (reference sequence). The CDR3 is CASTDRAINQPQHF. The CDR3 DNA reads TGTGCCAGTACGGACAGGGCGATCAATCAGCCCCAGCATTTT.

The rearrangement joins TRBV3-1 (or the pseudogene TRBV3-2) to TRBJ2-5; 15 bases fit TRBD2. The V gene's germline CDR1 is LGHDT and CDR2 YNNKEL (reference sequence). V lost 3 bases to trimming and J lost 5 bases; unmatched junction nucleotides: 7. The CDR3 is 17 amino acids. The DNA of the CDR3 is TGTGCCAGCAGCCACCTAGGACTAGCGGGAGGGAGGGAGACCCAGTACTTC. It specifies CASSHLGLAGGRETQYF.

The chain combines TRBV19 with TRBJ2-7; TRBD1 agrees at 8 bases. The germline gives CDR1 LNHDA, CDR2 SQIVND (reference sequence). V was clipped by 3 bases and J by 6 bases; unmatched bases: 7. This CDR3 contains 14 residues. The CDR3 DNA is TGTGCCAGTAGTATCGGGCAGGGGGCGGTCGAGCAGTACTTC. Protein: CASSIGQGAVEQYF.

The genes are TRBV9 and TRBJ1-4; weak D call: TRBD1 (6 bases). With 0 bases removed from V and 8 bases from J, the gap between germline ends came to 11 bases. CDR1 and CDR2 from the germline V gene are SGDLS and YYNGEE. The CDR3 length is 14 residues. CDR3 in DNA: TGTGCCAGCAGCGTAGACACAGGGTGGGAAAAACTGTTTTTT. Protein sequence: CASSVDTGWEKLFF.

The chain carries TRBV7-2 and TRBJ2-1, with TRBD2 matching 9 bases. The CDR3 contains 15 residues. The germline gives CDR1 SGHTA, CDR2 FQGNSA. J lost 7 bases, V lost 5 bases, and 9 bases had no gene match. The CDR3 region has the DNA TGTGCCAGCAGCAAAAGGGGCGGGAGGGAGAATGAGCAGTTCTTC. The encoded protein is CASSKRGGRENEQFF.

The J gene is TRBJ2-2, the V gene TRBV7-8; 8 bases align to TRBD2. The germline CDR1 and CDR2 sequences are SGHVS and FQNEAQ. CDR3 length equals 16 residues. Germline trimming cut 1 base from V and 4 bases from J; bases unmatched to any gene: 5. The CDR3 region is CASSLGEAGVTGELFF. The CDR3 DNA reads TGTGCCAGCAGCTTAGGGGAAGCGGGAGTCACCGGGGAGCTGTTTTTT.

The rearrangement uses TRBV19 and TRBJ2-3, with 7 bases lining up with TRBD1. The CDR3 length is 15 residues. After removal of 6 bases from V and 2 bases from J, the junction contained 8 bases not matched to a gene. Germline CDR1 LNHDA, CDR2 SQIVND (reference sequence). CDR3 loop: CASSRQGTLTDTQYF. The CDR3 DNA follows: TGTGCCAGTAGCCGACAGGGCACCCTCACAGATACGCAGTATTTT. Full variable domain (rest looked up from reference TRBV19 and TRBJ2-3): DGGITQSPKYLFRKEGQNVTLSCEQNLNHDAMYWYRQDPGQGLRLIYYSQIVNDFQKGDIAEGYSVSREKKESFPLTVTSAQKNPTAFYLCASSRQGTLTDTQYFGPGTRLTVL.

The chain combines TRBV14 with TRBJ2-7; 10 nucleotides match TRBD2. Trimming cost V 2 bases and J 4 bases; bases outside gene matches: 8. The CDR3 totals 16 residues. The germline CDR1 and CDR2 sequences are SGHDN and FVKESK. This CDR3 is CASSQLFGTSAYEQYF. CDR3 in DNA: TGTGCCAGCAGCCAATTATTCGGGACTAGCGCTTACGAGCAGTACTTC. Variable domain in full (rest from reference TRBV14 and TRBJ2-7): EAGVTQFPSHSVIEKGQTVTLRCDPISGHDNLYWYRRVMGKEIKFLLHFVKESKQDESGMPNNRFLAERTGGTYSTLKVQPAELEDSGVYFCASSQLFGTSAYEQYFGPGTRLTVT.

This sequence joins TRBV5-4 and TRBJ1-1; no reliable D call. Looked up from germline, CDR1 is SGHNT and CDR2 is YYREEE (reference sequence). The CDR3 sequence is 11 residues long. V gave up 0 bases and J gave up 10 bases, with 7 bases separating them. The CDR3 DNA sequence: TGTGCCAGCAGCTTGGGAGGAAGAGCTTTCTTT. Translating it yields CASSLGGRAFF.

This chain connects TRBV11-3 to TRBJ2-1; D not resolved. Germline V gives CDR1 SGHNT, CDR2 YENEEA. CDR3 length: 15 amino acids. The germline V and J ends were trimmed by 2 bases and 1 base, with 9 bases remaining between them. Here the CDR3 DNA reads TGTGCCAGCAGCTTAAGGCAGGATTCCTACAATGAGCAGTTCTTC. It yields the protein CASSLRQDSYNEQFF.

The chain couples TRBV12-3 or TRBV12-4 to TRBJ2-5; D gene ambiguous. V lost 6 bases and J lost 2, with 10 bases in between. The CDR3 is 13 residues long. Here the CDR3 DNA reads TGTGCCAGCAGCCCCGACCTACAAGAGACCCAGTACTTC. Its translation: CASSPDLQETQYF.

The rearrangement links TRBV11-1 to TRBJ2-3; TRBD1 is a possible D gene (6 bases). This CDR3 region has 15 residues. V was cut by 5 bases and J by 4 bases, with 16 bases left in between. Germline assignment: CDR1 SGHAT and CDR2 FQDESV (reference sequence). CDR3 nucleotide sequence: TGTGCCAGCAGCCAAACAGGGAAAGGGGCAGATACGCAGTATTTT. Amino acids: CASSQTGKGADTQYF.

The V and J genes are TRBV2 and TRBJ1-1; D gene uncertain. Germline-derived CDR1 and CDR2 are SNHLY and FYNNEI. This CDR3 region has 14 residues. V was cut by 8 bases and J by 0 bases, with 13 bases left in between. The CDR3 bases are TGTGCCAGCGGAAGCGACCTAATGAACACTGAAGCTTTCTTT. It is translated as CASGSDLMNTEAFF.

The CDR3 is CASGTGGGAGEQYF. The CDR3 DNA is TGCGCCAGCGGGACCGGGGGAGGGGCTGGGGAGCAGTACTTC. The gene calls are TRBV5-1 and TRBJ2-7; 7 nucleotides agree with TRBD2. CDR1 SGHRS and CDR2 YFSETQ come from the germline V gene. The CDR3 totals 14 residues. Trimming took 7 bases from V and 7 from J; bases not matched to a gene: 14.

In this sample, this clone turned up a few times. The genes are TRBV7-2 and TRBJ2-1, with 10 positions matching TRBD2. J gave up 5 bases and V 5 bases, and 6 bases lay outside the gene matches. CDR1 and CDR2 (germline): SGHTA, FQGNSA. This CDR3 region has 15 residues. The DNA for the CDR3 is TGTGCCAGCAGCCTTAGCGGGAGGAGCAACAATGAGCAGTTCTTC. This codes for CASSLSGRSNNEQFF.

This clone was found once. This chain uses TRBV6-6 with TRBJ2-1, with D perhaps matching TRBD2 (5 bases). Germline V gene sequence: CDR1 MNHNY, CDR2 SVGAGI (reference sequence). Trimming pared 0 bases from V and 10 bases from J, leaving 16 bases between. The CDR3 runs to 15 residues. The CDR3 DNA reads as TGTGCCAGCAGTTACTCAGGGCCCAACCGGGGAGAGCAGTTCTTC. This translates into CASSYSGPNRGEQFF.

The chain couples TRBV5-1 to TRBJ2-5; D is ambiguous. This CDR3 is built from 12 residues. Looked up from germline, CDR1 is SGHRS and CDR2 is YFSETQ. V lost 2 bases and J lost 3, with 5 bases in between. The DNA for the CDR3 is TGCGCCAGCAGCTTTTGGAAAGAGACCCAGTACTTC. This encodes CASSFWKETQYF.

The gene calls are TRBV30 and TRBJ1-2; D is possibly TRBD1 (5 bases). Germline V gene data show CDR1 as GTSNPN and CDR2 as SVGIG (reference sequence). Trimming pared 0 bases from V and 8 bases from J, leaving 19 bases between. The CDR3 contains 15 residues. This CDR3 is CAWSVLVSGIEGYTF. The CDR3 bases are TGTGCCTGGAGTGTATTAGTTTCAGGGATAGAAGGCTACACCTTC.

The CDR3, as DNA: TGTGCCAGCACAGATCGGGAGGGCAGGTACGAGCAGTACTTC. It specifies CASTDREGRYEQYF. This chain connects TRBV7-9 to TRBJ2-7, with 8 bases aligning to TRBD2. Germline V gene lookup returns CDR1 SEHNR and CDR2 FQNEAQ (reference sequence). The CDR3 spans 14 residues. The J segment lost 4 bases and the V segment lost 7 bases, leaving 9 bases of the junction unmatched. Full variable domain (rest looked up from reference TRBV7-9 and TRBJ2-7): DTGVSQNPRHKITKRGQNVTFRCDPISEHNRLYWYRQTLGQGPEFLTYFQNEAQLEKSRLLSDRFSAERPKGSFSTLEIQRTEQGDSAMYLCASTDREGRYEQYFGPGTRLTVT.

This clone was seen a single time. The chain joins TRBV12-5 to TRBJ2-5, with 10 bases that match TRBD1. The ends lost 5 bases at V and 4 bases at J; junction bases unmatched: 4. Germline values: CDR1 LGHNT, CDR2 FRNRAP. The CDR3 consists of 14 residues. As DNA, the CDR3 is TGTGCTAGTGGTGAGACAGGGGGCGGAGAGACCCAGTACTTC. Translating it yields CASGETGGGETQYF.

The chain joins TRBV9 to TRBJ2-2; 10 bases match TRBD2. This CDR3 is built from 18 residues. Germline V lookup: CDR1 SGDLS, CDR2 YYNGEE. Trimming cost V 2 bases and J 1 base; bases outside gene matches: 8. CDR3 DNA: TGTGCCAGCAGCGTCGGACTAGCGGCCATAGGGAACACCGGGGAGCTGTTTTTT. Protein product: CASSVGLAAIGNTGELFF.

This chain uses TRBV19 with TRBJ1-5; possible D gene TRBD1, 6 bases. Germline CDR1 and CDR2: LNHDA and SQIVND (reference sequence). CDR3 length: 15 residues. V was clipped by 7 bases and J by 2 bases, with 15 bases between them. The CDR3 sequence: CASKRDRYGNQPQHF. CDR3 sequence (DNA): TGTGCCAGTAAAAGAGACAGGTATGGCAATCAGCCCCAGCATTTT. The full variable domain, with the rest looked up from reference TRBV19 and TRBJ1-5, is DGGITQSPKYLFRKEGQNVTLSCEQNLNHDAMYWYRQDPGQGLRLIYYSQIVNDFQKGDIAEGYSVSREKKESFPLTVTSAQKNPTAFYLCASKRDRYGNQPQHFGDGTRLSIL.

This clone was seen just once. The chain employs TRBV30 and TRBJ2-1; D unclear. CDR3 length: 15 amino acids. V was trimmed by 0 bases and J by 7 bases, leaving 16 bases between them. Looked up from germline, CDR1 is GTSNPN and CDR2 is SVGIG (reference sequence). CDR3 sequence reads: CAWSVRQTEGNEQFF. As DNA, the CDR3 is TGTGCCTGGAGTGTTAGGCAGACTGAAGGTAATGAGCAGTTCTTC.

The chain links TRBV24-1 to TRBJ2-3; perhaps D is TRBD1 or TRBD2 (6 bases each). The germline V and J ends were trimmed by 0 bases and 2 bases, with 11 bases remaining between them. The CDR3 is 16 amino acids. In germline, CDR1 is KGHDR, CDR2 SFDVKD. The CDR3 nucleotides read TGTGCCACCAGTGATTTGAGGGGGGAGTTCACAGATACGCAGTATTTT. Its protein product is CATSDLRGEFTDTQYF.

This clone was detected a few times. J is TRBJ1-6 and V is TRBV14; possibly TRBD1 for D (5 bases). The V and J ends lost 1 base and 7 bases respectively, with 14 bases between them. In germline, CDR1 is SGHDN, CDR2 FVKESK. This CDR3 has 16 amino acids. The CDR3 sequence is CASSQAGGGGNSPLHF. DNA for the CDR3: TGTGCCAGCAGCCAAGCCGGCGGGGGTGGGAATTCACCCCTCCACTTT.

The chain employs TRBV24-1 and TRBJ2-1; 9 nucleotides line up with TRBD2. The J segment lost 2 bases and the V segment lost 1 base, leaving 2 bases of the junction unmatched. The CDR3 is 16 residues long. Germline CDR1 KGHDR, CDR2 SFDVKD. CDR3 residues: CATSDFGGGAYNEQFF. In DNA, the CDR3 is TGTGCCACCAGTGATTTTGGCGGGGGGGCCTACAATGAGCAGTTCTTC.

The chain links TRBV7-3 to TRBJ1-2; 8 bases agree with TRBD1. The CDR3 contains 12 residues. Per the germline V gene, CDR1 is SGHTA and CDR2 is FQGTGA. V was clipped by 5 bases and J by 7 bases; unmatched bases: 3. CDR3 region: CASSTTGGGYTF. The CDR3 coding sequence is TGTGCCAGCAGCACCACAGGGGGTGGCTACACCTTC. Combining the CDR3 with reference TRBV7-3 and TRBJ1-2 gives the whole variable domain GAGVSQTPSNKVTEKGKYVELRCDPISGHTALYWYRQSLGQGPEFLIYFQGTGAADDSGLPNDRFFAVRPEGSVSTLKIQRTERGDSAVYLCASSTTGGGYTFGSGTRLTVV.

The rearrangement joins TRBV19 to TRBJ2-1; D uncertain. Per the germline V gene, CDR1 is LNHDA and CDR2 is SQIVND (reference sequence). The CDR3 runs to 14 residues. V was shortened by 3 bases and J by 7 bases, with 13 bases between the two germline ends. In DNA form, the CDR3 reads TGTGCCAGTAGTATCCGACTGCCTGCGAATGAGCAGTTCTTC. This gives the protein CASSIRLPANEQFF.

This chain uses TRBV28 with TRBJ2-7, with D perhaps matching TRBD2 (6 bases). Germline V gene sequence: CDR1 MDHEN, CDR2 SYDVKM. The V end was cut by 3 bases, the J end by 0 bases, with 15 bases between. The CDR3 is 16 residues long. CDR3 in DNA: TGTGCCAGCAGTTTTGGGGGGACTCCCCTCTCCTACGAGCAGTACTTC. This gives the protein CASSFGGTPLSYEQYF. The whole variable domain, filled in from reference TRBV28 and TRBJ2-7, reads DVKVTQSSRYLVKRTGEKVFLECVQDMDHENMFWYRQDPGLGLRLIYFSYDVKMKEKGDIPEGYSVSREKKERFSLILESASTNQTSMYLCASSFGGTPLSYEQYFGPGTRLTVT.

The chain is built from TRBV5-1 and TRBJ1-2; no firm D call. The CDR3 runs 15 residues. V gave up 4 bases and J gave up 5 bases, with 18 bases separating them. Germline V lookup: CDR1 SGHRS, CDR2 YFSETQ. The CDR3 sequence: CASSGGVSGKYGYTF. The CDR3 region has the DNA TGCGCCAGCAGCGGCGGGGTGAGCGGAAAATATGGCTACACCTTC. The full variable domain, in which reference TRBV5-1 and TRBJ1-2 provide the parts outside the CDR3, is KAGVTQTPRYLIKTRGQQVTLSCSPISGHRSVSWYQQTPGQGLQFLFEYFSETQRNKGNFPGRFSGRQFSNSRSEMNVSTLELGDSALYLCASSGGVSGKYGYTFGSGTRLTVV.